The 12 T cell receptor beta chains below come from one sample, sequenced in a study of regulatory T cells in long-lasting Graves disease. The authors built TCR beta libraries using iRepertoire HTBI primers and Arm-PCR of CDR3 regions. MiXCR was run by TCRdb on the multiplex PCR reads, yielding one entry per CDR3 protein. The sample includes approximately 470,000 distinct CDR3 sequences, 15% to 20% of them seen just once. This sample's time point: newly diagnosed GD, antithyroid drugs for less than 3 months. TCR sequences were obtained from RNA taken from PBMCs. This sample also appeared in a second study, on T cells in Graves' hyperthyroidism and ophthalmopathy.

The sample here was peripheral blood mononuclear cells (PBMCs), taken at new diagnosis, from a patient treated with antithyroid drugs. These TCRs come from a man aged 35 to 55 with Graves disease.

The rearrangement uses TRBV12-3 or TRBV12-4 and TRBJ2-7, with 9 bases matching TRBD1. The V segment lost 3 bases and the J segment 3 bases; nucleotides outside the gene matches: 6. This CDR3 has 15 residues. The CDR3 nucleotides are TGTGCCAGCAGTTTCACCGGGACAGGGTTCTACGAGCAGTACTTC. Protein: CASSFTGTGFYEQYF.

The chain combines TRBV5-4 with TRBJ2-1; no clear D. V was shortened by 0 bases and J by 2 bases, with 12 bases between the two germline ends. Germline CDR1 SGHNT, CDR2 YYREEE (reference sequence). The CDR3 has 16 amino acids. CDR3 amino acids: CASSLGQVGTYNEQFF. CDR3 in DNA: TGTGCCAGCAGCTTGGGCCAGGTAGGGACCTACAATGAGCAGTTCTTC.

This clonotype came up a few times. This chain links TRBV6-1 with TRBJ2-1; 7 bases agree with TRBD1. This CDR3 region has 13 residues. The germline gives CDR1 MNHNS, CDR2 SASEGT. V shed 4 bases, J shed 10 bases, and the junction held 7 bases outside the gene matches. The CDR3 spells CASSATLGGEQFF. The CDR3 DNA sequence: TGTGCCAGCAGTGCAACATTAGGGGGCGAGCAGTTCTTC.

Only one count was recorded for this clonotype. J is TRBJ2-3 and V is TRBV2; D might be TRBD2 (5 bases). Looked up from germline, CDR1 is SNHLY and CDR2 is FYNNEI. Trimming took off 0 bases at V and 6 bases at J, with 10 bases between the two ends. CDR3 length: 14 amino acids. CDR3 sequence: CASSEASGMDTQYF. CDR3 bases: TGTGCCAGCAGTGAAGCGTCGGGGATGGATACGCAGTATTTT.

The sample holds many counts of this clonotype. The chain couples TRBV12-5 to TRBJ2-3, with TRBD1 matching over 10 bases. The CDR3 is made up of 21 amino acids. From germline, CDR1 is LGHNT and CDR2 FRNRAP. The J segment lost 0 bases and the V segment lost 3 bases, leaving 18 bases of the junction unmatched. As DNA, the CDR3 is TGTGCTAGTGGTTTTCGCCCCGGGACAGGGGCAAGAGCGGGCAGCACAGATACGCAGTATTTT. This gives the protein CASGFRPGTGARAGSTDTQYF. Full variable domain (missing parts from reference TRBV12-5 and TRBJ2-3): DARVTQTPRHKVTEMGQEVTMRCQPILGHNTVFWYRQTMMQGLELLAYFRNRAPLDDSGMPKDRFSAEMPDATLATLKIQPSEPRDSAVYFCASGFRPGTGARAGSTDTQYFGPGTRLTVL.

This clonotype occurred many times. The chain has TRBV20-1 and TRBJ1-1; no firm D call. The V and J ends lost 4 bases and 5 bases respectively, with 17 bases between them. The CDR3 loop spans 14 amino acids. The germline CDR1 and CDR2 sequences are DFQATT and SNEGSKA (reference sequence). CDR3 sequence (DNA): TGCAGTGCTACTCCCATGGGTAGGCCTACTGAAGCTTTCTTT. Translated, it gives CSATPMGRPTEAFF.

The CDR3 loop is CASSSVVGTYEQYF. CDR3 coding DNA: TGTGCCAGCAGCTCCGTAGTTGGAACGTACGAGCAGTACTTC. This rearrangement joins TRBV7-9 to TRBJ2-7; D is unresolved. Trimming took 4 bases from V and 4 from J, leaving 14 bases between them. Germline CDR1 is SEHNR and CDR2 is FQNEAQ (reference sequence). The CDR3 has 14 amino acids.

The CDR3 DNA sequence: TGCGCCAGCAGCGATAGACAGGGGAGCACCGGGGAGCTGTTTTTT. Translating gives CASSDRQGSTGELFF. The rearrangement joins TRBV5-1 to TRBJ2-2, with TRBD1 identical over 8 bases. With 4 bases clipped from V and 4 bases from J, the junction kept 6 bases outside the gene matches. CDR1 and CDR2 from the germline V gene are SGHRS and YFSETQ. This CDR3 has 15 residues.

This clonotype showed up many times. The rearrangement links TRBV2 to TRBJ2-1, with D possibly being TRBD2 (5 bases). Deletions cut 9 bases from V and 7 bases from J, with 7 bases between. The CDR3 is made up of 10 amino acids. The germline CDR1 and CDR2 sequences are SNHLY and FYNNEI. The CDR3 sequence: CARGVNEQFF. CDR3 in DNA: TGTGCCAGGGGAGTGAATGAGCAGTTCTTC. The full variable domain, rest sourced from reference TRBV2 and TRBJ2-1, is EPEVTQTPSHQVTQMGQEVILRCVPISNHLYFYWYRQILGQKVEFLVSFYNNEISEKSEIFDDQFSVERPDGSNFTLKIRSTKLEDSAMYFCARGVNEQFFGPGTRLTVL.

This chain connects TRBV9 to TRBJ2-5; no reliable D call. Germline V gene sequence: CDR1 SGDLS, CDR2 YYNGEE. This CDR3 comprises 13 residues. Deletions cut 0 bases from V and 5 bases from J, with 8 bases between. The CDR3 region is CASSVAAVETQYF. As DNA, the CDR3 is TGTGCCAGCAGCGTAGCGGCCGTGGAGACCCAGTACTTC.

This clonotype was seen repeatedly, ten times or more. The V gene is TRBV30, the J gene TRBJ2-2; D possibly corresponds to TRBD2 (6 bases). V was cut by 0 bases and J by 6 bases, with 8 bases left in between. The CDR3 runs 13 residues. Germline V gene sequence: CDR1 GTSNPN, CDR2 SVGIG (reference sequence). For the CDR3, the DNA is TGTGCCTGGAGTGTACGGGAGTCCGGGGAGCTGTTTTTT. It yields the protein CAWSVRESGELFF.

The chain is built from TRBV19 and TRBJ1-5; D may be TRBD1 (5 bases). Germline V gives CDR1 LNHDA, CDR2 SQIVND (reference sequence). The CDR3 loop spans 14 amino acids. Between the trimmed V and J ends, which lost 7 bases and 6 bases, there was a span of 16 bases. As DNA, the CDR3 is TGTGCCAGTACCGTTCTCCTTGGGGGTCAGCCCCAGCATTTT. Translated, it gives CASTVLLGGQPQHF.